The clone carrying this T cell receptor (beta chain) counts as medium-sized. Its target is unknown. The data derive from a study of memory CD4+ T cells and cytomegalovirus serostatus. The data were produced by immunoSEQ multiplex PCR, yet TCRdb's version contains in-frame clones alone and is incomplete. The sample includes around 63,000 clones, around 80% seen only once; the top ten take approximately 0.53%. This CDR3 is built from 14 residues. Trimming stripped 9 bases from V and 1 base from J, with 13 bases between. Germline V gene lookup returns CDR1 MNHEY and CDR2 SMNVEV (reference sequence). The sort gate was single viable CD3+CD4+CD8-CD45RO+ cells for memory CD4+ T cells. CMV serostatus came from serum IgG against pp150, pp28, p38, p52. Study-wide results and caveats: Of 150 to 200 reported CMV TCRbeta sequences, about 70 were found in memory CD4+ repertoires. Median bootstrapped AUC for CMV status was about 0.94 originally, less than 0.93 US-trained.

V and J are TRBV27 and TRBJ1-5; no clear D gene. The origin of this receptor is an adult in good health and CMV-seronegative. Some clones in this sample may be carry-over from other donors' samples. The sequencing sample was made of memory CD4+ T cells from blood. CDR3 coding DNA: TGTGCCAGTAGAAAAGCCGGGAGCAATCAGCCCCAGCATTTT. It specifies CASRKAGSNQPQHF.